The 28 T cell receptor beta chains listed next were all sequenced from one sample in a study of Graves' ophthalmopathy and Graves' hyperthyroidism. Amplification of TCR beta CDR3 regions used RNA transcripts. An opening RT-PCR round employed HTBI primers and preceded a second-round multiplex PCR. MiXCR was run by TCRdb on the multiplex PCR reads, yielding one entry per CDR3 protein. The repertoire consists of about 380,000 distinct CDR3 sequences, with 15% occurring once and the leading ten covering 5.5% to 8%. The specimen was peripheral blood. The receptor source for this set is a woman aged 18-30 years with stable Graves' hyperthyroidism.

This clonotype was picked up many times. The V and J genes are TRBV5-5 and TRBJ1-2; a weak D match, TRBD1 (6 bases). The germline CDR1 and CDR2 sequences are SGHKS and YYEKEE (reference sequence). The CDR3 has 16 amino acids. The V and J ends lost 0 bases and 0 bases respectively, with 12 bases between them. The chain's CDR3 is CASSLAGVGANYGYTF. CDR3 nucleotide sequence: TGTGCCAGCAGCTTGGCAGGGGTCGGAGCTAACTATGGCTACACCTTC.

This clonotype was counted at least ten times. CDR3 nucleotide sequence: TGTGCTTCCCGGGCAGGGGCCTCTGGAAACACCATATATTTT. This codes for CASRAGASGNTIYF. The rearrangement joins TRBV28 to TRBJ1-3, with D possibly TRBD1 on 6 matching bases. The CDR3 consists of 14 residues. Germline CDR1 reads MDHEN; CDR2 reads SYDVKM.

This clonotype occurred many times. The chain uses TRBV6-1 and TRBJ1-5; 10 bases match TRBD1. The junction had 8 bases not matched to a gene; V was cut back by 3 bases and J by 9 bases. This CDR3 spans 15 amino acids. Germline assignment: CDR1 MNHNS and CDR2 SASEGT. CDR3 sequence reads: CASSDRDRGFWPQHF. The DNA for the CDR3 is TGTGCCAGCAGTGACCGGGACAGGGGATTCTGGCCCCAGCATTTT.

The table lists this clonotype with many counts. The gene calls are TRBV29-1 and TRBJ1-1; D gene ambiguous. Germline lookup yields CDR1 SQVTM and CDR2 ANQGSEA. V lost 4 bases to trimming and J lost 2 bases, with 8 bases between them. The CDR3 is 12 residues long. The CDR3 coding sequence is TGCAGCGTTGGCCCCCTTAACACTGAAGCTTTCTTT. Translating gives CSVGPLNTEAFF. The variable domain in full, with the rest retrieved from reference TRBV29-1 and TRBJ1-1, is SAVISQKPSRDICQRGTSLTIQCQVDSQVTMMFWYRQQPGQSLTLIATANQGSEATYESGFVIDKFPISRPNLTFSTLTVSNMSPEDSSIYLCSVGPLNTEAFFGQGTRLTVV.

This clonotype was observed many times. The chain is built from TRBV13 and TRBJ1-5; TRBD1 matches at 7 bases. CDR3 length equals 20 residues. The ends lost 5 bases at V and 0 bases at J; junction bases unmatched: 19. CDR1 is PRHDT and CDR2 is FYEKMQ in the germline V gene (reference sequence). CDR3 region: CASSPNRGTEAPYSNQPQHF. The DNA for the CDR3 is TGTGCCAGCAGCCCAAATCGGGGGACAGAGGCTCCATATAGCAATCAGCCCCAGCATTTT.

V is TRBV6-1 and J is TRBJ2-7; weak D call: TRBD1 (6 bases). CDR1 and CDR2 from the germline V gene are MNHNS and SASEGT. The CDR3 sequence is 16 residues long. Trimming removed 4 bases from V and 4 bases from J, with 20 bases in between. CDR3 amino acids: CASSVPPGQHRYEQYF. The CDR3 DNA reads TGTGCCAGCAGTGTCCCTCCTGGACAGCATCGGTACGAGCAGTACTTC.

This clonotype showed up just a few times. V usage is TRBV18 and J usage is TRBJ2-2, with TRBD1 as a possible D gene (5 bases). Germline V lookup: CDR1 KGHSH, CDR2 LQKENI. V gave up 2 bases and J gave up 4 bases, with 8 bases separating them. The length of the CDR3 is 14 residues. The CDR3 DNA reads TGTGCCAGCTCACCAGGACACTTCACCGGGGAGCTGTTTTTT. Translation gives CASSPGHFTGELFF.

This clonotype was recorded only once. The rearrangement links TRBV6-2 or TRBV6-3 to TRBJ2-5, with TRBD2 matching 8 bases. This CDR3 spans 15 amino acids. The V segment lost 7 bases and the J segment 5 bases; nucleotides outside the gene matches: 12. Germline CDR1 is MNHEY and CDR2 is SVGEGT. The CDR3 nucleotides are TGTGCCAGCACTCGGACTAGCTTAACGCGGGAGACCCAGTACTTC. Protein sequence: CASTRTSLTRETQYF.

This clonotype was counted ten times or more. CDR3 loop: CASSVWVVEDGYTF. Here the CDR3 DNA reads TGTGCCAGTAGTGTTTGGGTTGTAGAGGATGGCTACACCTTC. V usage is TRBV19 and J usage is TRBJ1-2; D remains ambiguous. This CDR3 contains 14 residues. The germline CDR1 and CDR2 sequences are LNHDA and SQIVND (reference sequence). V was shortened by 5 bases and J by 6 bases, with 16 bases between the two germline ends.

This chain connects TRBV5-4 to TRBJ2-2; TRBD2 matches 11 bases. The CDR3 runs to 17 residues. Germline trimming cut 1 base from V and 5 bases from J; bases unmatched to any gene: 7. Germline CDR1 and CDR2: SGHNT and YYREEE (reference sequence). CDR3 nucleotide sequence: TGTGCCAGCAGCTTGCCCTCTAGCGGGGGGTCGACCGGGGAGCTGTTTTTT. This gives the protein CASSLPSSGGSTGELFF.

Ten or more counts support this clonotype. This chain joins TRBV6-2 or TRBV6-3 and TRBJ2-7; maybe TRBD1 (6 bases). Germline CDR1 and CDR2: MNHEY and SVGEGT. The CDR3 has 16 amino acids. The germline V and J ends were trimmed by 7 bases and 3 bases, with 22 bases remaining between them. DNA of the CDR3: TGTGCCAGCATGGGGGCCAGGGTACCGCGAAACTACGAGCAGTACTTC. Translated: CASMGARVPRNYEQYF.

In its sample, this clonotype was seen a few times. The rearrangement uses TRBV18 and TRBJ2-7; TRBD2 is a possible D gene (5 bases). The V gene's germline CDR1 is KGHSH and CDR2 LQKENI. The ends were cut back, 4 bases at V and 7 bases at J, with 17 bases in the middle. This CDR3 contains 14 residues. The CDR3 DNA reads as TGTGCCAGCTCACAGTCTCGGGGTTCGGGTGAGCAGTACTTC. The encoded protein is CASSQSRGSGEQYF.

This clonotype was seen a handful of times. V is TRBV6-1 and J is TRBJ2-7, with D unresolved. There are 12 residues in the CDR3. Germline lookup yields CDR1 MNHNS and CDR2 SASEGT. Trimming removed 7 bases from V and 7 bases from J, with 14 bases in between. The CDR3 DNA follows: TGTGCCAGCAACTCTGGGATTAGGGAGCAGTACTTC. Amino acids: CASNSGIREQYF.

This clonotype has a count of ten or more. Its ends do not fully match the called genes, so a read error is possible. The genes are TRBV12-3 or TRBV12-4 and TRBJ2-4, with D uncertain. The CDR3 is 14 residues long. The CDR3 reads CASSFWDPKNIKYF. The DNA for the CDR3 is TGTGCCAGCAGTTTTTGGGATCCCAAAAACATTAAGTACTTC.

Ten or more counts support this clonotype. A much larger clone lies one base from this, so it may be a read error. The chain combines TRBV12-3 or TRBV12-4 with TRBJ1-1; tentatively, D is TRBD1 (5 bases). The CDR3 is 14 residues long. V was clipped by 5 bases and J by 4 bases, with 14 bases between them. This chain's CDR3 is CASSPNGGGTEAFF. The CDR3 DNA reads as TGTGCCAGCAGTCCGAATGGGGGTGGCACTGAAGCTTTCTTT.

This clonotype has ten or more counts. V and J are TRBV6-5 and TRBJ1-2; 10 positions match TRBD1. This CDR3 contains 15 residues. Germline V gene sequence: CDR1 MNHEY, CDR2 SVGAGI. The V gene end was trimmed by 4 bases and the J gene end by 2 bases; junction bases not matched to a gene: 4. CDR3 sequence: CASSSPGQGNYGYTF. DNA for the CDR3: TGTGCCAGCAGTTCGCCGGGACAGGGGAACTATGGCTACACCTTC.

A few counts support this clonotype. This rearrangement joins TRBV6-1 to TRBJ1-2; D remains unclear. Looked up from germline, CDR1 is MNHNS and CDR2 is SASEGT. This CDR3 is built from 15 residues. V was cut by 7 bases and J by 3 bases, with 18 bases left in between. For the CDR3, the DNA is TGTGCCAGCAACAAATTCGGACCTCCGGACTATGGCTACACCTTC. Translated, it gives CASNKFGPPDYGYTF.

This clonotype was observed at least ten times. The chain employs TRBV5-1 and TRBJ1-3, with 9 positions matching TRBD1. The CDR3 has 15 residues. Looked up from germline, CDR1 is SGHRS and CDR2 is YFSETQ. V shed 3 bases, J shed 7 bases, and the junction held 8 bases outside the gene matches. The DNA for the CDR3 is TGCGCCAGCAGCTCGAAGCTCGGGACAGGGAACACCATATATTTT. It encodes CASSSKLGTGNTIYF.

The CDR3 DNA follows: TGTGCCAGCAGCCAATCAGGCTATGGCTACACCTTC. Protein product: CASSQSGYGYTF. The V and J genes are TRBV28 and TRBJ1-2, with D uncertain. CDR1 MDHEN and CDR2 SYDVKM come from the germline V gene. V lost 6 bases to trimming and J lost 4 bases, with 9 bases between them. The length of the CDR3 is 12 residues.

There are a few counts of this clonotype. V gene TRBV24-1 combines with J gene TRBJ1-2; TRBD1 is a possible D gene (6 bases). Deletions cut 4 bases from V and 7 bases from J, with 15 bases between. The CDR3 length is 14 residues. Germline lookup yields CDR1 KGHDR and CDR2 SFDVKD. CDR3 sequence reads: CATSDPRGGAGYTF. CDR3 nucleotide sequence: TGTGCCACCAGTGACCCGAGAGGGGGGGCTGGCTACACCTTC.

This clonotype has at least ten counts. The chain combines TRBV6-1 with TRBJ2-5; tentatively, D is TRBD2 (5 bases). CDR1 is MNHNS, CDR2 SASEGT, per germline. Trimming removed 6 bases from V and 3 bases from J, with 17 bases in between. The CDR3 has 15 amino acids. The CDR3 coding sequence is TGTGCCAGCAGAGCCCGGGCCCCGGGAAAAGAGACCCAGTACTTC. It translates to CASRARAPGKETQYF.

The chain has TRBV2 and TRBJ2-5, with D perhaps assigned TRBD1 or TRBD2 (5 bases each). The CDR3 length is 18 residues. V dropped 0 bases and J dropped 3 bases, with 20 bases sitting between them. Germline-derived CDR1 and CDR2 are SNHLY and FYNNEI. CDR3 region: CASSEALLLRERKETQYF. For the CDR3, the DNA is TGTGCCAGCAGTGAAGCGCTCCTCCTCAGGGAGCGAAAAGAGACCCAGTACTTC.

This clonotype has ten or more counts. The chain carries TRBV6-1 and TRBJ1-1; D gene unclear. V lost 4 bases and J 6 bases, leaving 15 bases between the germline ends. CDR1 is MNHNS, CDR2 SASEGT, per germline. The length of the CDR3 is 14 residues. CDR3 protein: CASSVGRRFSEAFF. Here the CDR3 DNA reads TGTGCCAGCAGTGTCGGCAGGCGCTTCTCTGAAGCTTTCTTT.

The CDR3 bases are TGTGCCAGCAGGTTAAGTTCGGGAGACGAGCAGTACTTC. It specifies CASRLSSGDEQYF. The chain links TRBV6-5 to TRBJ2-7; a weak D match, TRBD2 (6 bases). This CDR3 contains 13 residues. The germline gives CDR1 MNHEY, CDR2 SVGAGI. The V and J ends lost 6 bases and 5 bases respectively, with 14 bases between them.

This chain uses TRBV6-1 with TRBJ1-2, with a tentative D call TRBD1 (6 bases). V lost 7 bases to trimming and J lost 6 bases, with 18 bases between them. This CDR3 comprises 14 residues. CDR1 MNHNS and CDR2 SASEGT come from the germline V gene. The CDR3 region is CASKTTGGLHGYTF. The CDR3 region has the DNA TGTGCCAGCAAAACTACCGGGGGGCTCCATGGCTACACCTTC.

This clonotype was recorded at least ten times. The genes are TRBV12-3 or TRBV12-4 and TRBJ1-2; D perhaps matches TRBD1 (5 bases). The CDR3 extends over 11 amino acids. The V end lost 6 bases, the J end lost 7 bases, and 9 bases lay between the germline ends. The chain's CDR3 is CASRSQGGYTF. DNA for the CDR3: TGTGCCAGCAGATCCCAGGGTGGCTACACCTTC.

This clonotype was detected ten times or more. This rearrangement joins TRBV15 to TRBJ2-7, with D hard to call. CDR3 length equals 13 residues. Deletions cut 0 bases from V and 3 bases from J, with 6 bases between. The germline CDR1 and CDR2 sequences are LNHNV and YYDKDF (reference sequence). Here the CDR3 reads CATSRDQDYEQYF. The CDR3 DNA follows: TGTGCCACCAGCAGAGATCAGGACTACGAGCAGTACTTC.

This clonotype was recorded many times. The chain uses TRBV7-2 and TRBJ1-5; perhaps TRBD1 as D (5 bases). CDR1 is SGHTA and CDR2 is FQGNSA in the germline V gene. The CDR3 consists of 14 residues. The V gene lost 5 bases and the J gene lost 6 bases, with 14 bases spanning the gap. The CDR3 protein is CASSKRQGPQPQHF. DNA of the CDR3: TGTGCCAGCAGCAAGCGGCAGGGCCCTCAGCCCCAGCATTTT.